This TCR beta chain derives from a study of naive and memory T cell subsets. General study findings and limits: RNA-based TCR counts may shift with T cell activation and differentiation. In CD4 and CD8 cells, diversity dropped from naive through EMRA. Especially in CD8 cells, naive repertoires contained a few larger clonotypes, possibly CD45RA-re-expressing memory cells.

Both TRBC1 and TRBC2 were covered by a beta constant-region primer of two equimolar oligonucleotides. The ligated cDNA underwent four PCR rounds using SP2 and nested alpha and beta constant-region primers. A 12-nucleotide UMI and the SP2 primer were added to the cDNA 3' end by oligonucleotide ligation. TCRdb reanalysed the UMI-ligation and nested PCR reads using MiXCR and keeps one entry per CDR3 protein. The table lists 150,000 or so distinct CDR3 sequences, approximately 24% of them singletons. CDR1 is SQVTM, CDR2 ANQGSEA, per germline. V was trimmed by 2 bases and J by 2 bases, leaving 5 bases between them. There are 12 residues in the CDR3. With regard to this clonotype: The antigen remains unidentified.

The chain carries TRBV29-1 and TRBJ2-3; D unresolved. The sequencing input was naive CD4+ T cells from blood. The TCR sequence derives from a human donor in good health. The CDR3 sequence: CSVEPSTDTQYF. As DNA, the CDR3 is TGCAGCGTTGAACCCTCCACAGATACGCAGTATTTT.